This T cell receptor beta chain is from a study of T cell responses to AZD1222 COVID-19 vaccine. Study results and limitations: Clonal diversity was possibly underestimated; the donors were predominantly white British and more often female.

The protocol was immunoSEQ multiplex PCR, while the TCRdb copy is restricted to in-frame clones and leaves out a portion. The sample contains about 140,000 clones, approximately 93% of which appear only once. As regards this clone: Its antigen is unidentified.

V lost 5 bases and J 5 bases, leaving 12 bases between the germline ends. This CDR3 is 13 amino acids long. Germline CDR1 reads SGHTA; CDR2 reads FQGTGA. The chain carries TRBV7-3 and TRBJ1-1, with a possible D match to TRBD1 (5 bases). The receptor was isolated from an adult in good health. Sequences were derived from peripheral blood, sampled on day 0 of AZD1222 vaccination. The CDR3 nucleotides read TGTGCCAGCAGCGCGGGACCGAAAACTGAAGCTTTCTTT. This codes for CASSAGPKTEAFF.